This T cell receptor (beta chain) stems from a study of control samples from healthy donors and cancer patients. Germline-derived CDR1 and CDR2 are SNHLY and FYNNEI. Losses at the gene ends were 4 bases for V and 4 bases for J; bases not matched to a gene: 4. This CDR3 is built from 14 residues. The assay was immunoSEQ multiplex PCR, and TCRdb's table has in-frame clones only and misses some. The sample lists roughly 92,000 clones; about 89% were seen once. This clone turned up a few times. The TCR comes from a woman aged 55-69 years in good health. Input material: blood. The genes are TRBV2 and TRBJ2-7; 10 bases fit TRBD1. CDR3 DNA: TGTGCCAGCAGTGTGACAGGGGGCTGGTACGAGCAGTACTTC. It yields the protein CASSVTGGWYEQYF.